This entry describes one T cell receptor (beta chain). This clone is labeled hyperexpanded (1% or more). Its antigen is still unknown. Base-call qualities are not available, and no considerably larger clone is one nucleotide away. The trial excluded patients who had a history of autoimmune disease or who were on systemic immunosuppression. In every dose cohort, peripheral blood was drawn for TCR sequencing at baseline, cycle 4 day 1, and cycle 7 day 1. The samples were drawn from a first-in-human, open-label, multicenter phase I dose-escalation trial of ivuxolimab. Adults with locally advanced or metastatic melanoma, renal cell, hepatocellular, or head and neck squamous cell carcinoma were enrolled in the trial. Before TCR sequencing, CD4+ T cells and CD8+ T cells were sorted from peripheral blood as separate populations. This entry is derived from a study of OX40 agonist ivuxolimab in advanced cancers. Concerning the study at large: Ivuxolimab was a fully human IgG2 agonistic monoclonal antibody targeting the costimulatory receptor OX40 (CD134). Intravenous ivuxolimab was administered to patients every 2 weeks at six dose levels: 0.01, 0.1, 0.3, 1.5, 3 and 10 mg/kg. The point of sequencing TCRbeta in the periphery was to test whether ivuxolimab changed TCR sequence diversity and drove clonal T-cell expansion. The monotherapy dose-escalation portion (N ≈ 50 patients) of the phase I ivuxolimab trial is reported in the paper. Among the 50 to 55 dose-escalation patients, 19 had hepatocellular carcinoma, roughly 15 melanoma, 9 renal cell carcinoma and 9 head and neck cancer. Prior anti-PD-1, anti-PD-L1 or anti-CTLA-4 therapy was permitted, and 35% to 40% of dose-escalation patients had received checkpoint inhibitors. Partial responses occurred in three dose-escalation patients, of whom one had hepatocellular carcinoma and two had cutaneous melanoma. A male proportion of approximately 83% and a mean age of about 60 years, ranging from about 20 to 80, were recorded for the dose-escalation cohort.

The germline ends are 17 bases apart after V is trimmed by 5 bases and J by 7 bases. The germline V gene (reference sequence) provides CDR1 SEHNR and CDR2 FQNEAQ. Its CDR3 holds 14 amino acids, cysteine through phenylalanine. The DNA shown is the 42-base CDR3, in frame from base 1. To sequence the TCRbeta CDR3 region, genomic DNA was isolated from the sorted cells. TCRbeta CDR3 regions were sequenced using the immunoSEQ Assay. TCRdb limited this immuneACCESS table to in-frame rearrangements with V and J called. A share of clones is missing; checked studies link under half to unresolved V genes, and the rest is unexplained. Across this sample there are 20,000 to 25,000 clones, with roughly 78% seen only once. The ten largest clonotypes hold around 23% of the sample. What the authors observed across the whole study: On average, CD8+ T cells showed more expanded clones than CD4+ T cells after ivuxolimab. Low levels of normalized T-cell clonal expansion were also seen in some nonresponding patients. Antigen specificity was not determined for the clonally expanded peripheral T cells. At doses of 0.1 to 3.0 mg/kg, clonal expansion of both CD4+ and CD8+ T cells in blood was seen between baseline and week 6. Partial responders in the 0.1-3.0 mg/kg groups had among the lowest normalized peripheral clonal expansion, especially among CD8+ T cells.

This sample comprised CD4+ or CD8+ T cells sorted from blood, obtained in a trial of the OX40 agonist ivuxolimab. The TCR comes from an adult with an advanced solid tumor such as melanoma, head and neck, liver or kidney cancer. Here the chain combines TRBV7-9 and TRBJ1-2, with TRBD1 as a weak D call on 5 bases. The nucleotide sequence reads TGTGCCAGCAGCCCCTTGGAGGGGCCTGTTGGCTACACCTTC. This sequence encodes CASSPLEGPVGYTF.